This TCR beta chain is from a study of cytomegalovirus exposure and HLA in healthy donors. Overall study: HLA-typed donors contributed some 77 million unique TCRs, which were held in an early data release.

The germline CDR1 and CDR2 sequences are LGHNA and YNFKEQ. V gave up 6 bases and J gave up 5 bases; unmatched junction bases: 12. This CDR3 spans 17 amino acids. This clone was seen a handful of times. Its antigen is still unknown. This cohort consisted of healthy bone marrow donors. The PCR had 60 Vbeta and 13 Jbeta primers. The method was immunoSEQ multiplex PCR; TCRdb's version includes in-frame clones alone and lacks a portion of them. Of some 93,000 clones in the sample, around 9.6% were seen once. Findings and limits, study-wide: In a later analysis, TCR beta V- and J-gene trimming was associated with a missense DCLRE1C variant. Reported results showed that the classifier diagnosed cytomegalovirus status with high specificity and sensitivity.

The sequenced sample consisted of PBMCs. This clonotype originated in a man aged 45 to 65 in good health and CMV-seropositive. The genes are TRBV4-2 and TRBJ2-7; 14 bases are a match to TRBD2. CDR3 residues: CASRQLRPGLAGDEQYF. Written as DNA, the CDR3 is TGTGCCAGCAGACAGCTTAGGCCGGGACTAGCGGGAGACGAGCAGTACTTC.